These 23 T cell receptor beta chains came from one sample sequenced in a study of PD-1 blockade in classical Hodgkin lymphoma (dated by TCRdb to between 2020 and 2021). Receptors were amplified or captured by the immunoSEQ multiplex PCR assay. TCRdb stores this immuneACCESS table with in-frame sequences only. Part of the clones is absent; in the studies checked, under half of the shortfall reflects unresolved V genes, and no reason is known for the rest. Counted in this sample were 45,000 or so clones; around 66% of them appeared once. Jointly, the top ten make up about 10% of the sample. According to the study, the label for this sample's time point signals: cycle 1 day 1 (C1D1), immediately before nivolumab initiation. Every trial patient had relapsed following autologous stem cell transplantation, and prior brentuximab vedotin exposure was what differed among cohorts A, B and C. Source: peripheral blood mononuclear cells (PBMCs), taken at baseline. The receptor source for this set is a human donor with classical Hodgkin lymphoma.

This clone appeared a single time. The CDR3 loop reads CASSPQGQPVSGNTIYF. CDR3 DNA sequence: TGTGCCAGCAGCCCCCAGGGACAGCCAGTCTCTGGAAACACCATATATTTT. The V and J genes are TRBV7-9 and TRBJ1-3; 7 bases line up with TRBD1. Trimming took 5 bases from V and 0 from J; bases not matched to a gene: 10. The length of the CDR3 is 17 residues. CDR1 is SEHNR, CDR2 FQNEAQ, per germline (reference sequence).

The CDR3 reads CASSPLSIGGAFF. CDR3 in DNA: TGTGCCAGCAGCCCTCTGAGTATCGGGGGAGCTTTCTTT. The chain carries TRBV7-9 and TRBJ1-1, with D tentatively TRBD1 (5 bases). The CDR3 spans 13 residues. V was clipped by 5 bases and J by 10 bases, with 17 bases between them. Germline assignment: CDR1 SEHNR and CDR2 FQNEAQ (reference sequence).

This chain connects TRBV9 to TRBJ2-1, with 8 nucleotides matching TRBD1. Germline lookup yields CDR1 SGDLS and CDR2 YYNGEE. Trimming removed 0 bases from V and 9 bases from J; junction bases left unmatched: 11. CDR3 length: 16 residues. The CDR3 spells CASSVEGQAILGEQFF. CDR3 DNA sequence: TGTGCCAGCAGCGTAGAGGGACAGGCGATATTAGGTGAGCAGTTCTTC.

J is TRBJ1-5 and V is TRBV11-2, with D maybe TRBD1 (6 bases). CDR1 is SGHAT and CDR2 is FQNNGV in the germline V gene. The CDR3 covers 14 residues. The V end was cut by 3 bases, the J end by 4 bases, with 10 bases between. The CDR3 DNA sequence: TGTGCCAGCAGCTTGGTAGGGGGGAATCAGCCCCAGCATTTT. Its protein product is CASSLVGGNQPQHF.

V is TRBV7-9 and J is TRBJ1-1; D call uncertain. The V and J ends lost 5 bases and 5 bases respectively, with 9 bases between them. Germline CDR1 and CDR2: SEHNR and FQNEAQ (reference sequence). The CDR3 spans 12 residues. The CDR3 reads CASSLGLTEAFF. The CDR3 coding sequence is TGTGCCAGCAGCCTAGGGCTGACTGAAGCTTTCTTT.

The chain carries TRBV10-2 and TRBJ2-3, with 8 positions matching TRBD1. V was clipped by 6 bases and J by 1 base; unmatched bases: 6. CDR3 length: 15 amino acids. CDR1 and CDR2 from the germline V gene are WSHSY and SAAADI. The CDR3 coding sequence is TGCGCCAGCAGAAGGACAGGGATGGGCACAGATACGCAGTATTTT. This gives the protein CASRRTGMGTDTQYF.

The chain combines TRBV5-1 with TRBJ1-4; TRBD1 agrees at 9 bases. This CDR3 contains 15 residues. Per germline, CDR1 SGHRS and CDR2 YFSETQ. J lost 1 base, V lost 3 bases, and 1 base had no gene match. The CDR3 DNA sequence: TGCGCCAGCAGCTGGACAGGGGAAACTAATGAAAAACTGTTTTTT. Protein product: CASSWTGETNEKLFF.

The chain has TRBV28 and TRBJ1-2; 8 bases align to TRBD1. Germline loops: CDR1 MDHEN, CDR2 SYDVKM. Trimming at V came to 3 bases and at J to 7 bases, leaving 10 bases not matched to a gene. The CDR3 length is 15 residues. DNA for the CDR3: TGTGCCAGCAGTTTGATGTCTCAGGGGGCGGGTGGCTACACCTTC. Translation gives CASSLMSQGAGGYTF.

The CDR3 DNA is TGTGCCAGCAGCGCGACAGGGTTCAGCACAGATACGCAGTATTTT. This gives the protein CASSATGFSTDTQYF. J is TRBJ2-3 and V is TRBV9, with 7 bases fitting TRBD1. This CDR3 has 15 residues. Germline V CDR1 and CDR2: SGDLS, YYNGEE. The V segment lost 3 bases and the J segment 0 bases; nucleotides outside the gene matches: 4. Based on the CDR3 plus reference TRBV9 and TRBJ2-3, the full variable domain is DSGVTQTPKHLITATGQRVTLRCSPRSGDLSVYWYQQSLDQGLQFLIQYYNGEERAKGNILERFSAQQFPDLHSELNLSSLELGDSALYFCASSATGFSTDTQYFGPGTRLTVL.

This clone was observed a handful of times. The V and J genes are TRBV5-5 and TRBJ2-7, with no clear D. The CDR3 spans 15 residues. CDR1 is SGHKS, CDR2 YYEKEE, per germline (reference sequence). V was trimmed by 0 bases and J by 3 bases, leaving 13 bases between them. This CDR3 reads CASSLEFPGYYEQYF. The DNA for the CDR3 is TGTGCCAGCAGCTTGGAGTTCCCAGGATACTACGAGCAGTACTTC.

The rearrangement uses TRBV11-2 and TRBJ2-7; D gene uncertain. The CDR3 contains 14 residues. Germline loops: CDR1 SGHAT, CDR2 FQNNGV. Between the trimmed V and J ends, which lost 7 bases and 3 bases, there was a span of 16 bases. CDR3 sequence reads: CASIGRRYSYEQYF. The CDR3 bases are TGTGCCAGCATTGGAAGGCGCTACAGCTACGAGCAGTACTTC.

The rearrangement uses TRBV28 and TRBJ2-3, with TRBD1 matching 7 bases. This CDR3 is built from 15 residues. With 5 bases clipped from V and 5 bases from J, the junction kept 10 bases outside the gene matches. CDR1 and CDR2 (germline): MDHEN, SYDVKM. This CDR3 reads CASSTGAVIGDTQYF. The CDR3 DNA follows: TGTGCCAGCAGTACAGGGGCCGTAATCGGAGATACGCAGTATTTT.

The genes are TRBV18 and TRBJ1-1; TRBD1 might be the D (6 bases). Germline CDR1 and CDR2: KGHSH and LQKENI. The V end was cut by 6 bases, the J end by 2 bases, with 13 bases between. This CDR3 contains 14 residues. The CDR3 coding sequence is TGTGCCAGCTCTCTAGGACAGCTTAACACTGAAGCTTTCTTT. Translation gives CASSLGQLNTEAFF.

This clone was seen a handful of times. This sequence joins TRBV30 and TRBJ2-3, with TRBD2 matching 8 bases. Germline V lookup: CDR1 GTSNPN, CDR2 SVGIG (reference sequence). Trimming removed 6 bases from V and 0 bases from J; junction bases left unmatched: 2. The CDR3 totals 13 residues. This CDR3 reads CACGGGSTDTQYF. CDR3 bases: TGTGCCTGTGGCGGGGGGAGCACAGATACGCAGTATTTT.

This chain links TRBV19 with TRBJ1-1, with a possible D match to TRBD1 (5 bases). Trimming stripped 3 bases from V and 6 bases from J, with 8 bases between. CDR3 length: 12 amino acids. Germline CDR1 and CDR2: LNHDA and SQIVND (reference sequence). CDR3 protein: CASSIGAAEAFF. Here the CDR3 DNA reads TGTGCCAGTAGTATCGGGGCAGCTGAAGCTTTCTTT.

The chain carries TRBV19 and TRBJ1-2; D gene ambiguous. Germline V gene lookup returns CDR1 LNHDA and CDR2 SQIVND (reference sequence). V was pared by 3 bases and J by 8 bases, with 13 bases between. The CDR3 length is 13 residues. This CDR3 is CASSIGLLGGYTF. In DNA form, the CDR3 reads TGTGCCAGTAGTATTGGACTCCTAGGGGGCTACACCTTC.

This clone has only a few counts. This rearrangement joins TRBV28 to TRBJ2-1; 11 bases align to TRBD1. Germline V CDR1 and CDR2: MDHEN, SYDVKM. This CDR3 is 12 amino acids long. CDR3 sequence reads: CRTGGGSGEQFF. The CDR3 DNA sequence: TGTAGGACAGGGGGCGGTTCGGGCGAGCAGTTCTTC.

The chain links TRBV5-1 to TRBJ1-4, with 7 bases fitting TRBD1. Germline V gives CDR1 SGHRS, CDR2 YFSETQ. V gave up 0 bases and J gave up 3 bases; unmatched junction bases: 2. CDR3 length: 15 amino acids. CDR3 region: CASSLGQGPNEKLFF. The CDR3 bases are TGCGCCAGCAGCTTGGGACAGGGACCTAATGAAAAACTGTTTTTT.

In nucleotides, the CDR3 is TGTGCCAGCAGTTCCGGTCAGGGGGATTCATACTATGGCTACACCTTC. Its translation is CASSSGQGDSYYGYTF. The rearrangement links TRBV6-5 to TRBJ1-2, with 7 bases lining up with TRBD1. Germline CDR1 MNHEY, CDR2 SVGAGI. The CDR3 totals 16 residues. V was clipped by 4 bases and J by 3 bases; unmatched bases: 11.

The chain uses TRBV19 and TRBJ2-5, with TRBD2 identical over 7 bases. There are 15 residues in the CDR3. V gave up 3 bases and J gave up 5 bases; unmatched junction bases: 9. Germline values: CDR1 LNHDA, CDR2 SQIVND (reference sequence). As DNA, the CDR3 is TGTGCCAGTAGTATGTCGGGCGGGGGAGGTGAGACCCAGTACTTC. It yields the protein CASSMSGGGGETQYF.

This rearrangement joins TRBV5-1 to TRBJ2-2; D may be TRBD2 (5 bases). Trimming took 0 bases from V and 5 from J, leaving 11 bases between them. The CDR3 consists of 15 residues. CDR1 and CDR2 from the germline V gene are SGHRS and YFSETQ. The CDR3 DNA reads as TGCGCCAGCAGCTTGGACGGGATGTTAACCGGGGAGCTGTTTTTT. Translation gives CASSLDGMLTGELFF.

This sequence joins TRBV5-5 and TRBJ1-4; D gene ambiguous. The CDR3 runs 15 residues. Germline V gene lookup returns CDR1 SGHKS and CDR2 YYEKEE (reference sequence). The V and J ends lost 0 bases and 5 bases respectively, with 11 bases between them. CDR3 residues: CASSLASAGNEKLFF. The CDR3 DNA follows: TGTGCCAGCAGCTTGGCCTCGGCGGGAAATGAAAAACTGTTTTTT. The complete variable domain, with remaining parts taken from reference TRBV5-5 and TRBJ1-4, reads DAGVTQSPTHLIKTRGQQVTLRCSPISGHKSVSWYQQVLGQGPQFIFQYYEKEERGRGNFPDRFSARQFPNYSSELNVNALLLGDSALYLCASSLASAGNEKLFFGSGTQLSVL.

This rearrangement joins TRBV27 to TRBJ1-3; 7 bases line up with TRBD1. The CDR3 loop spans 16 amino acids. Germline values: CDR1 MNHEY, CDR2 SMNVEV (reference sequence). V shed 0 bases, J shed 4 bases, and the junction held 6 bases outside the gene matches. This CDR3 is CASSLSPRGSGNTIYF. The CDR3 bases are TGTGCCAGCAGTTTATCGCCCAGGGGGTCCGGAAACACCATATATTTT.